A selection of T cell receptor beta chains follows, all from one sample in a study of blood T cell repertoires in COVID-19. Sequenced by immunoSEQ multiplex PCR; TCRdb stores in-frame clones only, minus some. The top ten hold about 2.3% of the sample, which has under 150,000 clones, more than 70% seen once. The sequenced sample consisted of peripheral blood. The receptors come from a human donor in a cohort sampled during active COVID-19. Both conserved end residues are part of each CDR3. Each record gives: J gene, CDR3 length, clone size, D gene, V gene, CDR3 protein, CDR3 DNA. A D gene is named only where the DNA matches it firmly. Not all rows give a size; the values are once, few, many and, for expanded clones, a class.

j_call: TRBJ2-2; cdr3_length: 16; clone_size: .; d_call: TRBD2; v_call: TRBV2; cdr3_aa: CASSRTSGRNTGELFF; cdr3_nt: TGTGCCAGCAGCCGTACTAGCGGGAGGAACACCGGGGAGCTGTTTTTT
j_call: TRBJ2-1; cdr3_length: 13; clone_size: .; d_call: .; v_call: TRBV7-2; cdr3_aa: CASTRSRSDEQFF; cdr3_nt: TGTGCCAGCACCCGAAGTCGGAGCGATGAGCAGTTCTTC
j_call: TRBJ1-2; cdr3_length: 13; clone_size: .; d_call: TRBD1; v_call: TRBV7-9; cdr3_aa: CASMARGIDGYTF; cdr3_nt: TGTGCCAGCATGGCCAGGGGGATCGATGGCTACACCTTC
j_call: TRBJ2-2; cdr3_length: 14; clone_size: few; d_call: .; v_call: TRBV19; cdr3_aa: CASSIKEGHGELFF; cdr3_nt: TGTGCCAGTAGTATTAAGGAGGGGCACGGGGAGCTGTTTTTT
j_call: TRBJ2-7; cdr3_length: 16; clone_size: once; d_call: .; v_call: TRBV7-2; cdr3_aa: CASSSPGDRGAYEQYF; cdr3_nt: TGTGCCAGCAGCTCCCCGGGGGACCGAGGGGCCTACGAGCAGTACTTC
j_call: TRBJ1-6; cdr3_length: 16; clone_size: once; d_call: .; v_call: TRBV2; cdr3_aa: CASSLDRGAGNSPLHF; cdr3_nt: TGTGCCAGCAGTCTCGATCGGGGGGCTGGTAATTCACCCCTCCACTTT
j_call: TRBJ1-3; cdr3_length: 16; clone_size: .; d_call: .; v_call: TRBV28; cdr3_aa: CASSSPGEGTGNTIYF; cdr3_nt: TGTGCCAGCAGTTCACCCGGGGAGGGGACGGGAAACACCATATATTTT
j_call: TRBJ2-5; cdr3_length: 15; clone_size: .; d_call: .; v_call: TRBV7-2; cdr3_aa: CASSLAGGGQETQYF; cdr3_nt: TGTGCCAGCAGCTTAGCCGGGGGAGGCCAAGAGACCCAGTACTTC
j_call: TRBJ1-5; cdr3_length: 16; clone_size: .; d_call: TRBD1; v_call: TRBV28; cdr3_aa: CASRTGGLMGNQPQHF; cdr3_nt: TGTGCCAGTCGTACAGGGGGGCTGATGGGCAATCAGCCCCAGCATTTT
j_call: TRBJ1-6; cdr3_length: 12; clone_size: .; d_call: .; v_call: TRBV4-1; cdr3_aa: CASSPSNSPLHF; cdr3_nt: TGCGCCAGCAGCCCCAGTAATTCACCCCTCCACTTT
j_call: TRBJ2-3; cdr3_length: 14; clone_size: few; d_call: TRBD2; v_call: TRBV27; cdr3_aa: CASTSSWGGDTQYF; cdr3_nt: TGTGCCAGCACTTCTAGTTGGGGAGGGGATACGCAGTATTTT
j_call: TRBJ2-7; cdr3_length: 14; clone_size: .; d_call: .; v_call: TRBV19; cdr3_aa: CASSMNSVFYEQYF; cdr3_nt: TGTGCCAGTAGCATGAATTCGGTTTTCTACGAGCAGTACTTC
j_call: TRBJ2-7; cdr3_length: 15; clone_size: .; d_call: .; v_call: TRBV6-2/TRBV6-3; cdr3_aa: CASSYAVRGTFEQYF; cdr3_nt: TGTGCCAGCAGTTATGCTGTCCGGGGGACTTTCGAGCAGTACTTC
j_call: TRBJ2-5; cdr3_length: 15; clone_size: .; d_call: TRBD2; v_call: TRBV7-9; cdr3_aa: CASGLAGVLQETQYF; cdr3_nt: TGTGCCAGCGGACTAGCGGGGGTACTCCAAGAGACCCAGTACTTC
j_call: TRBJ1-1; cdr3_length: 17; clone_size: .; d_call: TRBD1; v_call: TRBV5-1; cdr3_aa: CASSLPDRGPGGGKAFF; cdr3_nt: TGCGCCAGCAGCTTGCCGGACAGGGGACCGGGGGGCGGTAAAGCTTTCTTT
j_call: TRBJ2-1; cdr3_length: 16; clone_size: .; d_call: TRBD1; v_call: TRBV28; cdr3_aa: CASSFAPTGGFDEQFF; cdr3_nt: TGTGCCAGCAGTTTTGCCCCGACAGGGGGCTTTGATGAGCAGTTCTTC
j_call: TRBJ2-5; cdr3_length: 16; clone_size: .; d_call: TRBD2; v_call: TRBV7-9; cdr3_aa: CASSPGLARARETQYF; cdr3_nt: TGTGCCAGCAGTCCAGGACTAGCAAGGGCCCGCGAGACCCAGTACTTC
j_call: TRBJ1-5; cdr3_length: 13; clone_size: .; d_call: .; v_call: TRBV24-1; cdr3_aa: CATSDETGQPQHF; cdr3_nt: TGTGCCACCAGTGATGAGACAGGTCAGCCCCAGCATTTT
j_call: TRBJ2-3; cdr3_length: 18; clone_size: .; d_call: .; v_call: TRBV5-5; cdr3_aa: CASSLSGALDMETDTQYF; cdr3_nt: TGTGCCAGCAGCTTAAGTGGGGCACTCGATATGGAAACAGATACGCAGTATTTT
j_call: TRBJ1-6; cdr3_length: 16; clone_size: .; d_call: .; v_call: TRBV11-2; cdr3_aa: CASSLGGAGSDSPLHF; cdr3_nt: TGTGCCAGCAGCTTGGGGGGGGCAGGGAGCGACTCACCCCTCCACTTT
j_call: TRBJ2-5; cdr3_length: 16; clone_size: once; d_call: TRBD1; v_call: TRBV28; cdr3_aa: CASSFYPGTGKETQYF; cdr3_nt: TGTGCCAGCAGTTTCTACCCCGGGACAGGAAAAGAGACCCAGTACTTC
j_call: TRBJ1-5; cdr3_length: 15; clone_size: .; d_call: .; v_call: TRBV5-1; cdr3_aa: CASSPGGRDNQPQHF; cdr3_nt: TGCGCCAGCAGCCCGGGGGGTAGGGACAATCAGCCCCAGCATTTT
j_call: TRBJ2-2; cdr3_length: 15; clone_size: once; d_call: TRBD2; v_call: TRBV19; cdr3_aa: CASSIRGRDTGELFF; cdr3_nt: TGTGCCAGTAGTATCCGGGGGAGGGACACCGGGGAGCTGTTTTTT
j_call: TRBJ2-5; cdr3_length: 13; clone_size: .; d_call: TRBD2; v_call: TRBV2; cdr3_aa: CASTWAGGASQYF; cdr3_nt: TGTGCCAGCACCTGGGCGGGGGGGGCTTCTCAGTACTTC
j_call: TRBJ1-3; cdr3_length: 18; clone_size: .; d_call: TRBD1; v_call: TRBV9; cdr3_aa: CASSVGPGTGFSGNTIYF; cdr3_nt: TGTGCCAGCAGCGTAGGTCCAGGGACAGGGTTCTCTGGAAACACCATATATTTT
j_call: TRBJ1-5; cdr3_length: 17; clone_size: .; d_call: TRBD1; v_call: TRBV4-1; cdr3_aa: CASSAQGDINSNQPQHF; cdr3_nt: TGCGCCAGCAGCGCTCAGGGGGACATTAATAGCAATCAGCCCCAGCATTTT
j_call: TRBJ2-2; cdr3_length: 13; clone_size: .; d_call: .; v_call: TRBV30; cdr3_aa: CAWSEDNFSELFF; cdr3_nt: TGTGCCTGGAGTGAGGACAACTTCTCGGAGCTGTTTTTT
j_call: TRBJ1-2; cdr3_length: 14; clone_size: .; d_call: TRBD1; v_call: TRBV24-1; cdr3_aa: CATSPTGGRYGYTF; cdr3_nt: TGTGCCACCAGCCCCACAGGGGGCCGTTACGGCTACACCTTC
j_call: TRBJ2-7; cdr3_length: 15; clone_size: .; d_call: TRBD2; v_call: TRBV27; cdr3_aa: CASSTLGLAAYEQYF; cdr3_nt: TGTGCCAGCAGTACTTTGGGACTAGCAGCCTACGAGCAGTACTTC